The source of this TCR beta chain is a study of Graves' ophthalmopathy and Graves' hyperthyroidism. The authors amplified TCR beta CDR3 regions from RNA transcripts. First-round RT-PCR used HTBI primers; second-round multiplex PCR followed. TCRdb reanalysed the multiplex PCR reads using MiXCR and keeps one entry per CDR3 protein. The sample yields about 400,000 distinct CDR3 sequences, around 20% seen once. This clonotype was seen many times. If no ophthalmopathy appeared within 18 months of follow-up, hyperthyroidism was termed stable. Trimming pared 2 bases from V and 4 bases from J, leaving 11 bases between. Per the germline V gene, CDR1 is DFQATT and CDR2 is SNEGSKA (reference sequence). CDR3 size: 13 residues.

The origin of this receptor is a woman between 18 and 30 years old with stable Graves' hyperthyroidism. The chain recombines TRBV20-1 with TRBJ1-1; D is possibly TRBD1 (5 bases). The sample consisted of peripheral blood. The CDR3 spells CSARLTGGTEAFF. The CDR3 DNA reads TGCAGTGCTAGATTAACGGGGGGCACTGAAGCTTTCTTT.